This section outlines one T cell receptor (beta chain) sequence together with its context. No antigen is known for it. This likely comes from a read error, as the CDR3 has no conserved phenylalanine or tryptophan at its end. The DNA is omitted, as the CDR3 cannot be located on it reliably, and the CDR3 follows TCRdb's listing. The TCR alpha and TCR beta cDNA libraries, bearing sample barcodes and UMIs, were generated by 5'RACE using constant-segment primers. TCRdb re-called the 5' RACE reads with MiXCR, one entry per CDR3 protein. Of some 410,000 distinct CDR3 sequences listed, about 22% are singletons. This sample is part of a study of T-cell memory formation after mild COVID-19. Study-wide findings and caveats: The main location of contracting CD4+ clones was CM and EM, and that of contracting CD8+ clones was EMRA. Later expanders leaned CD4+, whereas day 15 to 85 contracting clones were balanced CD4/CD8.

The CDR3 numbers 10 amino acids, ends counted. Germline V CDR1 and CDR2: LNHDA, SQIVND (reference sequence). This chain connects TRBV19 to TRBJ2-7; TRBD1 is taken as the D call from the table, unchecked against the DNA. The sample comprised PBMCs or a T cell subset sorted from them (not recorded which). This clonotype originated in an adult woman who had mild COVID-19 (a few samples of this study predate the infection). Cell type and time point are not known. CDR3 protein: CASSPGQWSS.